The subject of this entry is one T cell receptor (beta chain). Its antigen specificity is not known. Base qualities are missing; no much larger clone stands one base away. This sample was taken from a study of PD-L1 blockade in urothelial cancer (dated 2017 in TCRdb). General notes on the study: Therapy was started around 2014 for all patients, and atezolizumab 1,200 mg was administered intravenously every 3 weeks. Blood samples gave a median of 141,255 T cells and 77,000 or so unique TCRs, with a median clonality of about 0.078. Pretreatment tumor samples, along with matched peripheral blood serially collected before and after atezolizumab treatment, were subjected to TCR sequencing. The study was an exploratory multi-omic analysis of somatic, immune and clinical correlates of response to PD-L1 blockade with atezolizumab in urothelial cancer. Progression-free survival longer than 6 months counted as durable clinical benefit, and TCR features were additionally tested against both progression-free and overall survival. About 85% of the roughly 30 patients were males with bladder-origin urothelial cancer, and about 65% of the roughly 30 reported a prior smoking history. An ECOG performance status of 0 or 1 was recorded for the patients, and 0 to 3 prior chemotherapy regimens had been received by the patients. Nine patients achieved durable clinical benefit and approximately 20 did not. Pretreatment blood TCR-seq was available for about 27 patients, at least one posttreatment blood collection was obtained for some 24 patients, and tumor TCR-seq was available for some 24 patients. Blood samples were analyzed at two time points: 3 weeks after treatment start (second dose) and 6 weeks after treatment start. In the same patients, pretreatment tumors underwent whole exome sequencing and RNA sequencing in addition to TCR sequencing. Results the study describes overall, beyond this receptor: Patients with durable benefit showed greater expansion of tumor-associated TCR clones in peripheral blood 3 weeks after starting treatment (n ≈ 22, p = 0.022). Improved progression-free and overall survival was found to be associated with pretreatment peripheral blood TCR clonality below the median. Because the sample size was small (n ≈ 27) and many of the analyses were exploratory, the results are meant to be hypothesis-generating.

Each PCR received spiked-in synthetic TCR analog templates so that absolute template abundance could be estimated from read counts. The immunoSEQ assay was used to amplify TCRbeta CDR3 regions from genomic DNA with bias-controlled V and J gene primers. Sequencing of rearranged TCRbeta segments was done at approximately 20X coverage. The original pipeline was this. Sequencing errors were corrected by clustering and CDR3s were annotated against IMGT to assign V, D and J genes. Downstream analyses used only productive TCRbeta rearrangements and left out out-of-frame or stop-codon sequences. Clonality was calculated as one minus the Shannon entropy normalized by the log of the number of unique productive sequences. Fisher's exact test with Benjamini-Hochberg correction, at a threshold of adjusted p below 0.01, was used to find clones that differed between time points or between blood and tumor. The clones in this table, taken by TCRdb from immuneACCESS, are in-frame only. Not every clone is retained; where verified, under half of the shortfall comes from an unresolved V gene, and the cause of the rest is unknown. V and J calls and clone size come straight from that table; D and trimming were deduced from the DNA. In this sample the table shows approximately 71,000 clones, 84% of which occur a single time. The ten biggest clones cover roughly 8.3% of the sample.

The time point label, as the study defines it: pretreatment peripheral blood. The cohort comprised about 30 patients with locally advanced or metastatic urothelial carcinoma treated at Memorial Sloan Kettering on a trial protocol. Peripheral blood mononuclear cells were collected pretreatment and during treatment, with between 1 and 8 total time points per patient. The Qiagen DNeasy Blood extraction kit was used to purify genomic DNA from total PBMCs and from tumor samples. PBMCs were collected pretreatment and during treatment and were isolated and stored as previously described. V is pared back by 2 bases and J by 5 bases, with 20 bases lying between the germline termini. CDR1 and CDR2 were assigned from the germline V gene (reference sequence) as MNHEY and SMNVEV. Including the terminal cysteine and phenylalanine, the CDR3 comprises 17 residues. Of the read, only the CDR3 DNA is kept; its 51 bases are in frame from base 1.

This clonotype was sampled from a woman aged 70-85 years with urothelial cancer. The starting material was PBMCs, obtained around atezolizumab (anti-PD-L1) treatment. This chain joins TRBV27 to TRBJ2-3, and the D gene may be TRBD1, 6 bases matching. CDR3 loop: CASSLLHRGKREDTQYF. The DNA reads TGTGCCAGCAGTTTACTCCATAGGGGGAAACGGGAAGATACGCAGTATTTT.